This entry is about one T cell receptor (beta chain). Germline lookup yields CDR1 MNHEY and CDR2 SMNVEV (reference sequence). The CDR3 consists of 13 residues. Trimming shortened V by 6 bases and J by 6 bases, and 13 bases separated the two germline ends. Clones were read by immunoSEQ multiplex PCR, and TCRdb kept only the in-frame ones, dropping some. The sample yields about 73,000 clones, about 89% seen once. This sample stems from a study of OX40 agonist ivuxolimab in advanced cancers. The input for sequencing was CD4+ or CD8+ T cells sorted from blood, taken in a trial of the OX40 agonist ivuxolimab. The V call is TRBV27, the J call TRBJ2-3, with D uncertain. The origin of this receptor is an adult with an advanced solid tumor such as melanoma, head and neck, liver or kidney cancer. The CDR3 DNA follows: TGTGCCAGCAGCCCAAGGAACTACGATACGCAGTATTTT. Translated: CASSPRNYDTQYF.